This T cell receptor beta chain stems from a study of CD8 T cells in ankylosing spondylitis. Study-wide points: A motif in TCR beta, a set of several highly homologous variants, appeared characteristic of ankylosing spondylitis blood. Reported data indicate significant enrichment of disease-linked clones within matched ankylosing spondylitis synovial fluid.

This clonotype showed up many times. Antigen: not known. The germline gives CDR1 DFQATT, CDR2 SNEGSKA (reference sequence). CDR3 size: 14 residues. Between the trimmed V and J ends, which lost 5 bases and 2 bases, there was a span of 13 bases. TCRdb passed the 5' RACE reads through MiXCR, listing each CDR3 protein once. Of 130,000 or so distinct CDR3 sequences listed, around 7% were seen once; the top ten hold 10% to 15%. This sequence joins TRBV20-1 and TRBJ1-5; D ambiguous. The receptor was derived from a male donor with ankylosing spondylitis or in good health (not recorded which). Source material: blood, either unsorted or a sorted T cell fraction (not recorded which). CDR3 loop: CSAASGSRNQPQHF. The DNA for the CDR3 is TGCAGTGCTGCCTCGGGCAGTCGCAATCAGCCCCAGCATTTT.